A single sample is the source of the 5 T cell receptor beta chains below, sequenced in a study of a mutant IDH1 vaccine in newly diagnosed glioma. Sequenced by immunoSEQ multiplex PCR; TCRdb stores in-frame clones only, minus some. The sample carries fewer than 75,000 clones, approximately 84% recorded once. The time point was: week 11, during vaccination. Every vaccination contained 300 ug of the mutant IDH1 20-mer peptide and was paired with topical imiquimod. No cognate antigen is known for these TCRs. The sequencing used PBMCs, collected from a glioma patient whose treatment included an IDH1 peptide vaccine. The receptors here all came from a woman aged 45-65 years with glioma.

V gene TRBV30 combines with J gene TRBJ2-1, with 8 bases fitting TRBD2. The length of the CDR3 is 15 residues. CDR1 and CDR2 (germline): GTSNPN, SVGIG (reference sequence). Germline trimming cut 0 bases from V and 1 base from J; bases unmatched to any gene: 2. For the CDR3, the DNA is TGTGCCTGGAGTGTACGGGGGGGGTCCTACAATGAGCAGTTCTTC. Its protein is CAWSVRGGSYNEQFF.

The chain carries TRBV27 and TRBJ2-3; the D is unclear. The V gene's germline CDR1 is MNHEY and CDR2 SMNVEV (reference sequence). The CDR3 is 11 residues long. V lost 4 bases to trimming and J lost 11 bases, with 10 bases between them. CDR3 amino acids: CASSSSGRQYF. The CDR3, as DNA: TGTGCCAGCAGTTCCTCCGGCCGGCAGTATTTT.

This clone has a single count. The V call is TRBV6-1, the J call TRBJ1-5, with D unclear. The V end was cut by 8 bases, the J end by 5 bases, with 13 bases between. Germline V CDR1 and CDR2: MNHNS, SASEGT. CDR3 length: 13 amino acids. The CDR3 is CASLLGNDQPQHF. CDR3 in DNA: TGTGCCAGCCTATTGGGTAACGATCAGCCCCAGCATTTT.

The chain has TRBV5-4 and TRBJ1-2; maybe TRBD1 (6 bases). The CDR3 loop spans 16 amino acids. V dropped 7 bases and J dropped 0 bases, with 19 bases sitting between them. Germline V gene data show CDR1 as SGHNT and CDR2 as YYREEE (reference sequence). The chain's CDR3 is CASLKGGDTPNYGYTF. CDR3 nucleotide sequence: TGTGCCAGCCTCAAGGGTGGGGACACCCCTAACTATGGCTACACCTTC.

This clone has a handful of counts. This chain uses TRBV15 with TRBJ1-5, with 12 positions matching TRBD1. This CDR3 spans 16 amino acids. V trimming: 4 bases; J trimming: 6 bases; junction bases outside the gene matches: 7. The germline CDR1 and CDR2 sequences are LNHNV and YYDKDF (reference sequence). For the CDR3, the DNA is TGTGCCACCAGCAAAACCGGGACAGGGGGCGGTCAGCCCCAGCATTTT. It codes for CATSKTGTGGGQPQHF.